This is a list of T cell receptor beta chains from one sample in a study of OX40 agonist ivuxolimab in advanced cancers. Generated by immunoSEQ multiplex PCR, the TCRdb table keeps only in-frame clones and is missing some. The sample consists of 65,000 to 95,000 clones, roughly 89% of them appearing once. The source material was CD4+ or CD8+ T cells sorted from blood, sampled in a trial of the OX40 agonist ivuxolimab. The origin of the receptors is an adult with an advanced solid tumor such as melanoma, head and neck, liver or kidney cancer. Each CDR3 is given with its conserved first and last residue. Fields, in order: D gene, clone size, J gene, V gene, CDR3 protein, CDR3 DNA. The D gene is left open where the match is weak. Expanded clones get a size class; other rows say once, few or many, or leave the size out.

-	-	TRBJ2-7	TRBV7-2	CASSLSIYEQYF	TGTGCCAGCAGCTTATCCATTTACGAGCAGTACTTC
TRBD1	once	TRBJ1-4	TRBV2	CASSSWTGPNEKLFF	TGTGCCAGCAGTTCCTGGACAGGACCTAATGAAAAACTGTTTTTT
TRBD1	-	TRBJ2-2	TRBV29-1	CSATNRGRTGELFF	TGCAGCGCAACCAACAGGGGGCGAACCGGGGAGCTGTTTTTT
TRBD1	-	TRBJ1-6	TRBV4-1	CASSRLGGQGLVNSPLHF	TGCGCCAGCAGCCGCCTCGGCGGACAGGGACTGGTTAATTCACCCCTCCACTTT
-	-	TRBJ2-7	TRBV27	CASSFGQPLSEQYF	TGTGCCAGCAGTTTTGGACAGCCTCTAAGCGAGCAGTACTTC
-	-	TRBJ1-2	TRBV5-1	CASSQLGANNYGYTF	TGCGCCAGCAGCCAACTGGGTGCGAACAACTATGGCTACACCTTC
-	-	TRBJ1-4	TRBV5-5	CASSPDSEKLFF	TGTGCCAGCAGCCCGGACAGTGAAAAACTGTTTTTT
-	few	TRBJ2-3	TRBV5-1	CASSSSGAEAVAGTDTQYF	TGCGCCAGCAGCTCTTCCGGGGCGGAGGCGGTCGCGGGCACAGATACGCAGTATTTT
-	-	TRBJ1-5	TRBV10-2	CASSDPGRAQQPQHF	TGCGCCAGCAGTGACCCCGGGAGGGCTCAGCAGCCCCAGCATTTT
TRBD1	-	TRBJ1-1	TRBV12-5	CASGLASGQMNTEAFF	TGTGCTAGTGGTTTGGCCTCGGGACAGATGAACACTGAAGCTTTCTTT
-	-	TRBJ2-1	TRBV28	CASSPERDNEQFF	TGTGCCAGCAGTCCCGAGAGGGACAATGAGCAGTTCTTC
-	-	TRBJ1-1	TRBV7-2	CASSSNRVTEAFF	TGTGCCAGCAGCTCCAACAGGGTCACTGAAGCTTTCTTT
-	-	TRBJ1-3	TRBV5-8	CASSFFQLARRVSGNTIYF	TGTGCCAGCAGCTTTTTCCAACTAGCCAGGAGAGTCTCTGGAAACACCATATATTTT
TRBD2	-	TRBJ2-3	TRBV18	CASSRIAGGTDTQYF	TGTGCCAGCTCACGGATAGCGGGAGGCACAGATACGCAGTATTTT
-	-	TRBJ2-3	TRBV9	CASSAGTSLGLDTQYF	TGTGCCAGCAGCGCTGGGACTTCACTCGGCTTGGATACGCAGTATTTT
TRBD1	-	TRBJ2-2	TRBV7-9	CASSGDRGNTGELFF	TGTGCCAGCAGCGGTGACAGGGGAAACACCGGGGAGCTGTTTTTT
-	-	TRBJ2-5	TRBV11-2	CASRQPGRKYQETQYF	TGTGCCAGCAGACAACCGGGTCGCAAATACCAAGAGACCCAGTACTTC
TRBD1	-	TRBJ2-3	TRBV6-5	CAVRQGGTDTQYF	TGTGCCGTTCGACAGGGTGGGACAGATACGCAGTATTTT
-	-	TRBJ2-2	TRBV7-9	CASSLDHPGELFF	TGTGCCAGCAGCTTGGACCACCCCGGGGAGCTGTTTTTT
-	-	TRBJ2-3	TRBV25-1	CASCPGTDTQYF	TGTGCCAGCTGCCCCGGCACAGATACGCAGTATTTT
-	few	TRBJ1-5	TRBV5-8	CASSEGRFGNQPQHF	TGTGCCAGCAGCGAGGGACGGTTCGGAAATCAGCCCCAGCATTTT
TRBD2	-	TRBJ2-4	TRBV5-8	CASSDRRDYWNIQYF	TGTGCCAGCAGCGATCGACGGGACTACTGGAACATTCAGTACTTC
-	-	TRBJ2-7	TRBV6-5	CASRNPRGGEQYF	TGTGCCAGCAGAAACCCCAGGGGTGGGGAGCAGTACTTC
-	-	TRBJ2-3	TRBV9	CASSVVGEVNTDTQYF	TGTGCCAGCAGCGTAGTAGGGGAGGTAAACACAGATACGCAGTATTTT
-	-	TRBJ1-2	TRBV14	CASSPPWGLAVGYTF	TGTGCCAGCAGCCCCCCTTGGGGCCTCGCGGTCGGCTACACCTTC
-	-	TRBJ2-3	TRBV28	CASSLGNTDTQYF	TGTGCCAGCAGTTTGGGAAACACAGATACGCAGTATTTT
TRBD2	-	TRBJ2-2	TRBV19	CASTRSGVSVSTGELFF	TGTGCCAGTACCCGAAGCGGGGTATCCGTTTCCACCGGGGAGCTGTTTTTT